A single sample is the source of the 32 T cell receptor beta chains below, sequenced in a study of T-cell memory formation after mild COVID-19. TCRdb re-analysed the 5' RACE reads in MiXCR, keeping a single row per CDR3 protein. The sample lists about 180,000 distinct CDR3 sequences; less than 20% were seen once. Sequenced: PBMCs or a T cell subset sorted from them (not recorded which). The receptors originated from a man younger than 35 who had mild COVID-19 (a few samples of this study predate the infection). Cell type and time point are not known.

This clonotype has just a few counts. The chain recombines TRBV12-3 or TRBV12-4 with TRBJ1-6; D ambiguous. Trimming cost V 7 bases and J 11 bases, with 15 bases left between them. The length of the CDR3 is 13 residues. Here the CDR3 reads CASIISKEAPLHF. CDR3 DNA: TGTGCCAGCATCATTAGCAAGGAAGCACCCCTCCACTTT.

This clonotype was found a few times. V is TRBV4-1 and J is TRBJ2-1; no reliable D call. Germline loops: CDR1 MGHRA, CDR2 YSYEKL. V lost 0 bases, J lost 3 bases, and 9 bases lay in between. The length of the CDR3 is 15 residues. This CDR3 is CASSQDDAHYNEQFF. The CDR3 bases are TGCGCCAGCAGCCAAGATGACGCACACTACAATGAGCAGTTCTTC.

This clonotype was detected ten times or more. This chain joins TRBV7-2 and TRBJ1-4, with D tentatively TRBD1 (6 bases). Germline V gene sequence: CDR1 SGHTA, CDR2 FQGNSA. The CDR3 spans 16 residues. V was trimmed by 1 base and J by 11 bases, leaving 20 bases between them. Written as DNA, the CDR3 is TGTGCCAGCAGCTTAGGATGGGGGGCCCCCCAGAACAAACTGTTTTTT. Translated: CASSLGWGAPQNKLFF.

The rearrangement links TRBV11-3 to TRBJ2-7, with 7 bases fitting TRBD2. The CDR3 has 16 residues. J gave up 5 bases and V 2 bases, and 12 bases lay outside the gene matches. Germline CDR1 and CDR2: SGHNT and YENEEA. The CDR3 spells CASSLTGQGGSNEQYV. Here the CDR3 DNA reads TGTGCCAGCAGCTTAACGGGCCAGGGAGGGTCCAACGAGCAGTACGTC.

This clonotype was picked up one time. The rearrangement uses TRBV11-2 and TRBJ1-4; D is uncertain. The germline gives CDR1 SGHAT, CDR2 FQNNGV. This CDR3 region has 13 residues. The V end lost 8 bases, the J end lost 5 bases, and 12 bases lay between the germline ends. DNA for the CDR3: TGTGCCAGCGGGGTCCTTCTGAATGAAAAACTGTTTTTT. Its protein product is CASGVLLNEKLFF.

The CDR3 DNA is TGCGCCAGCAGTCCAAAAAACAGGGCCGGTGGGGCTTTCTTT. Residues: CASSPKNRAGGAFF. The chain couples TRBV4-1 to TRBJ1-1; TRBD1 is a possible D gene (6 bases). Germline CDR1 MGHRA, CDR2 YSYEKL. Trimming removed 6 bases at V and 11 bases at J, with 22 bases between. CDR3 length equals 14 residues.

This clonotype was counted only a few times. The CDR3 protein is CASSQDSGSEQYF. As DNA, the CDR3 is TGTGCCAGCAGCCAAGATTCGGGGAGCGAGCAGTACTTC. The chain links TRBV4-2 to TRBJ2-7; tentatively, D is TRBD2 (5 bases). V gave up 0 bases and J gave up 6 bases, with 9 bases separating them. Germline CDR1 reads LGHNA; CDR2 reads YNFKEQ. The CDR3 is 13 amino acids.

The chain recombines TRBV25-1 with TRBJ1-3; D unclear. Between the trimmed V and J ends, which lost 6 bases and 3 bases, there was a span of 6 bases. CDR1 MGHDK and CDR2 SYGVNS come from the germline V gene. The CDR3 has 12 amino acids. The CDR3 loop reads CASSNRGNTIYF. The CDR3 coding sequence is TGTGCCAGCAGCAATCGTGGAAACACCATATATTTT.

The rearrangement joins TRBV20-1 to TRBJ2-5; D tentatively reads TRBD1 or TRBD2 (5 bases each). The CDR3 is made up of 13 amino acids. In germline, CDR1 is DFQATT, CDR2 SNEGSKA (reference sequence). CDR3 region: CSRQTGPQETQYF. The CDR3 DNA is TGCAGCCGACAAACGGGGCCCCAAGAGACCCAGTACTTC.

This clonotype was counted a few times. The genes are TRBV29-1 and TRBJ2-3, with 10 positions matching TRBD2. The CDR3 length is 14 residues. The V segment lost 0 bases and the J segment 9 bases; nucleotides outside the gene matches: 6. Germline-derived CDR1 and CDR2 are SQVTM and ANQGSEA. In DNA form, the CDR3 reads TGCAGCGTTGAAGATTATCTAGCGGGGGCAACGCAGTATTTT. Translated: CSVEDYLAGATQYF.

The genes are TRBV20-1 and TRBJ1-2; tentative D call: TRBD1 (6 bases). The CDR3 is 11 residues long. Germline V gene sequence: CDR1 DFQATT, CDR2 SNEGSKA (reference sequence). V dropped 6 bases and J dropped 8 bases, with 13 bases sitting between them. CDR3 nucleotide sequence: TGCAGTGCGGGGGGCTCGCGCGGCTACACCTTC. It yields the protein CSAGGSRGYTF.

This sequence joins TRBV5-1 and TRBJ2-1; D is perhaps TRBD2 (6 bases). The CDR3 consists of 13 residues. The germline gives CDR1 SGHRS, CDR2 YFSETQ. Trimming took 6 bases from V and 2 from J, leaving 9 bases between them. The CDR3 DNA follows: TGCGCCAGCAACGGGGGTACCTACAATGAGCAGTTCTTC. It yields the protein CASNGGTYNEQFF. Combining the CDR3 with reference TRBV5-1 and TRBJ2-1 gives the whole variable domain KAGVTQTPRYLIKTRGQQVTLSCSPISGHRSVSWYQQTPGQGLQFLFEYFSETQRNKGNFPGRFSGRQFSNSRSEMNVSTLELGDSALYLCASNGGTYNEQFFGPGTRLTVL.

This clonotype has only a few counts. The chain uses TRBV20-1 and TRBJ2-7; maybe TRBD1 (6 bases). Trimming removed 0 bases from V and 3 bases from J, with 15 bases in between. Germline V lookup: CDR1 DFQATT, CDR2 SNEGSKA (reference sequence). The CDR3 sequence is 15 residues long. The CDR3 bases are TGCAGTGCTAGAGATGTGAGGACAGCGAGCTACGAGCAGTACTTC. It is translated as CSARDVRTASYEQYF.

The J gene is TRBJ2-1, the V gene TRBV4-3, with TRBD2 as a possible D gene (7 bases). This CDR3 comprises 15 residues. Germline CDR1 and CDR2: LGHNA and YSLEER. V dropped 3 bases and J dropped 7 bases, with 16 bases sitting between them. Here the CDR3 reads CASSHSRGAWNEQFF. The CDR3 nucleotides read TGCGCCAGCAGCCACTCCCGGGGGGCCTGGAATGAGCAGTTCTTC.

V usage is TRBV6-5 and J usage is TRBJ2-5; D unresolved. Germline assignment: CDR1 MNHEY and CDR2 SVGAGI. The CDR3 runs 16 residues. Trimming removed 2 bases at V and 1 base at J, with 14 bases between. Here the CDR3 DNA reads TGTGCCAGCAGTTACAGATTTGGTAGCACCCAAGAGACCCAGTACTTC. This sequence encodes CASSYRFGSTQETQYF.

This chain uses TRBV2 with TRBJ1-5; no clear D gene. Germline CDR1 SNHLY, CDR2 FYNNEI. V was shortened by 1 base and J by 0 bases, with 10 bases between the two germline ends. The CDR3 is 16 amino acids. CDR3 coding DNA: TGTGCCAGCAGTGAAGGTGTACACCATAGCAATCAGCCCCAGCATTTT. Its protein product is CASSEGVHHSNQPQHF.

The sample holds many counts of this clonotype. This sequence joins TRBV7-9 and TRBJ2-1, with 8 bases that match TRBD2. Per the germline V gene, CDR1 is SEHNR and CDR2 is FQNEAQ (reference sequence). CDR3 length: 14 amino acids. Unmatched junction bases numbered 6, after V lost 1 base and J lost 10 bases. The CDR3 DNA reads as TGTGCCAGCAGCTTAGACCCGGGGGGGAGCGAGCAGTTCTTC. Its protein is CASSLDPGGSEQFF.

This clonotype was found a few times. The chain combines TRBV27 with TRBJ1-1; D gene ambiguous. Trimming pared 4 bases from V and 9 bases from J, leaving 12 bases between. CDR1 and CDR2 from the germline V gene are MNHEY and SMNVEV (reference sequence). The CDR3 contains 12 residues. The CDR3 region is CASSSPTRKAFF. In nucleotides, the CDR3 is TGTGCCAGCAGTTCCCCGACTAGAAAAGCTTTCTTT.

The chain has TRBV24-1 and TRBJ2-3; 7 nucleotides match TRBD2. CDR3 length: 15 residues. CDR1 is KGHDR, CDR2 SFDVKD, per germline. With V trimmed by 1 base and J by 0 bases, 0 bases remained unmatched. CDR3 loop: CATSDFSGSTDTQYF. CDR3 DNA sequence: TGTGCCACCAGTGATTTTAGCGGGAGCACAGATACGCAGTATTTT.

The V and J genes are TRBV12-3 or TRBV12-4 and TRBJ1-4; the D is unclear. V was trimmed by 5 bases and J by 7 bases, leaving 17 bases between them. The CDR3 has 15 residues. This CDR3 reads CASSLGPNSPEKLFF. The CDR3, as DNA: TGTGCCAGCAGTCTCGGGCCTAACTCTCCTGAAAAACTGTTTTTT.

The CDR3 loop is CASSDSGRGTAGTQYF. The CDR3 DNA reads as TGCGCCAGCAGTGATTCGGGCCGGGGAACTGCTGGGACCCAGTACTTC. V and J are TRBV10-2 and TRBJ2-5; possibly TRBD2 for D (5 bases). Trimming cost V 3 bases and J 7 bases, with 21 bases left between them. This CDR3 region has 16 residues. Germline CDR1 reads WSHSY; CDR2 reads SAAADI.

V and J are TRBV4-1 and TRBJ1-3; maybe TRBD1 (5 bases). The CDR3 sequence is 15 residues long. Germline V CDR1 and CDR2: MGHRA, YSYEKL. V shed 1 base and J shed 9 bases, with 16 bases lying between them. The CDR3 bases are TGCGCCAGCAGCCAAGTCCCCAGGGTGGAGACCACCATATATTTT. Translating it yields CASSQVPRVETTIYF.

This clonotype has just a few counts. The V call is TRBV20-1, the J call TRBJ2-5, with D perhaps matching TRBD2 (7 bases). V dropped 0 bases and J dropped 4 bases, with 12 bases sitting between them. Germline CDR1 and CDR2: DFQATT and SNEGSKA (reference sequence). The CDR3 sequence is 14 residues long. DNA for the CDR3: TGCAGTGCTAGAGAAGGGGGGGCCGGAGAGACCCAGTACTTC. This gives the protein CSAREGGAGETQYF.

The table lists this clonotype with a few counts. The CDR3 here is CASRPYVREAAQYF. The CDR3 DNA sequence: TGTGCCAGCAGACCCTACGTTCGGGAGGCGGCCCAGTACTTC. The chain joins TRBV11-2 to TRBJ2-5; 7 nucleotides agree with TRBD2. This CDR3 contains 14 residues. V lost 6 bases and J lost 9; bases outside the gene matches: 13. Germline lookup yields CDR1 SGHAT and CDR2 FQNNGV.

The V gene is TRBV9, the J gene TRBJ2-2, with D possibly being TRBD1 or TRBD2 (5 bases each). The V gene's germline CDR1 is SGDLS and CDR2 YYNGEE. Trimming removed 4 bases at V and 0 bases at J, with 10 bases between. The CDR3 is made up of 15 amino acids. The CDR3 bases are TGTGCCAGCAGCCCTCGGGACCCGAACACCGGGGAGCTGTTTTTT. Protein: CASSPRDPNTGELFF.

This clonotype was observed many times. In nucleotides, the CDR3 is TGTGCCAGCAGTGACAGGGGCTATGGCTACACCTTC. This gives the protein CASSDRGYGYTF. The chain uses TRBV6-1 and TRBJ1-2, with D perhaps TRBD1 (6 bases). Germline CDR1 and CDR2: MNHNS and SASEGT. This CDR3 has 12 amino acids. V lost 3 bases and J 4 bases, leaving 6 bases between the germline ends.

The chain recombines TRBV25-1 with TRBJ2-2, with TRBD2 matching 10 bases. Trimming took 4 bases from V and 1 from J; bases not matched to a gene: 0. The CDR3 runs 15 residues. CDR1 and CDR2 from the germline V gene are MGHDK and SYGVNS. The CDR3, as DNA: TGTGCCAGCAGTGGACTAGCGGGGAACACCGGGGAGCTGTTTTTT. This codes for CASSGLAGNTGELFF.

This clonotype was found a few times. The rearrangement links TRBV7-9 to TRBJ2-3, with D tentatively TRBD1 (6 bases). This CDR3 has 16 amino acids. The V end lost 3 bases, the J end lost 10 bases, and 23 bases lay between the germline ends. Germline V gene data show CDR1 as SEHNR and CDR2 as FQNEAQ (reference sequence). The chain's CDR3 is CASSFFAGDPGYPQYF. CDR3 in DNA: TGTGCCAGCAGCTTCTTTGCAGGGGACCCAGGATACCCGCAGTATTTT.

This clonotype was picked up a small number of times. This chain connects TRBV6-6 to TRBJ1-4, with D unresolved. Trimming took off 8 bases at V and 8 bases at J, with 12 bases between the two ends. The CDR3 runs to 12 residues. Germline CDR1 and CDR2: MNHNY and SVGAGI (reference sequence). The CDR3 DNA is TGTGCCAGCGGCGTGTCAGCAGAAAAACTGTTTTTT. Protein product: CASGVSAEKLFF.

V and J are TRBV12-3 or TRBV12-4 and TRBJ1-4; 8 bases align to TRBD1. V shed 4 bases and J 3 bases; nucleotides not matched to a gene: 13. The CDR3 runs 18 residues. Here the CDR3 reads CASSSDRARRYPNEKLFF. CDR3 nucleotide sequence: TGTGCCAGCAGTTCGGACAGGGCGCGCCGGTATCCTAATGAAAAACTGTTTTTT.

In this sample, this clonotype turned up a few times. This chain joins TRBV4-3 and TRBJ2-1; 9 positions match TRBD2. CDR3 length equals 19 residues. The V gene end was trimmed by 0 bases and the J gene end by 0 bases; junction bases not matched to a gene: 9. Germline CDR1 reads LGHNA; CDR2 reads YSLEER. CDR3 coding DNA: TGCGCCAGCAGCCAAGACCCCCTAGCGGGGAGGGGCTCCTACAATGAGCAGTTCTTC. This gives the protein CASSQDPLAGRGSYNEQFF.

This clonotype was seen a few times. The rearrangement uses TRBV29-1 and TRBJ1-2; tentative D call: TRBD1 (5 bases). Trimming left V 1 base short and J 7 bases short, with 10 bases between. The CDR3 is made up of 12 amino acids. Germline CDR1 reads SQVTM; CDR2 reads ANQGSEA. CDR3 DNA: TGCAGCGTTGAAGGGCAGGGAGGTGGCTACACCTTC. Its protein is CSVEGQGGGYTF.